Listed below are T cell receptor beta chains from one sample, sequenced in a study of long-term antiretroviral therapy in people with HIV. The protocol was immunoSEQ multiplex PCR, while the TCRdb copy is restricted to in-frame clones and leaves out a portion. Of tens of thousands of clones listed, 65% to 80% are singletons. This sample comprised unsorted PBMCs, obtained 0.5 years after starting antiretroviral therapy. Receptors were obtained from a middle-aged woman with HIV. CDR3s include the opening cysteine and the closing phenylalanine or tryptophan. Fields, in order: J gene, clone size, D gene, V gene, CDR3 protein, CDR3 DNA. D genes are given only for firm matches. Only part of the rows carry a size: once, few, many, or a class if the clone is expanded.

TRBJ1-4	-	-	TRBV14	CASSQDLRASTGLFF	TGTGCCAGCAGCCAAGATCTAAGGGCGTCTACGGGGCTGTTTTTT
TRBJ1-5	once	-	TRBV28	CASSLVRSSSKNQPQHF	TGTGCCAGCAGTTTAGTCAGGTCCTCATCAAAGAATCAGCCCCAGCATTTT
TRBJ2-5	once	-	TRBV5-1	CASSLFGQSQETQYF	TGCGCCAGCAGCTTGTTCGGACAGTCACAAGAGACCCAGTACTTC
TRBJ2-7	-	-	TRBV30	CAWSVPGSDEQYF	TGTGCCTGGAGTGTACCCGGGTCGGACGAGCAGTACTTC
TRBJ1-4	-	-	TRBV28	CASSDFATNEKLFF	TGTGCCAGCAGCGACTTTGCAACTAATGAAAAACTGTTTTTT
TRBJ2-6	-	-	TRBV7-3	CASSTGSGANVLTF	TGTGCCAGCAGTACCGGGAGTGGGGCCAACGTCCTGACTTTC
TRBJ2-7	-	TRBD1	TRBV5-6	CASSAGTGGGEQYF	TGTGCCAGCAGCGCCGGGACAGGGGGGGGCGAGCAGTACTTC
TRBJ2-1	once	-	TRBV11-3	CASSFGTGAHNEQFF	TGTGCCAGCAGCTTTGGCACCGGGGCCCACAATGAGCAGTTCTTC
TRBJ2-7	-	TRBD1	TRBV2	CASSSTGLHEQYF	TGTGCCAGCAGCTCGACAGGGCTTCACGAGCAGTACTTC
TRBJ2-7	once	-	TRBV2	CASSEGGRGHGVPYEQYF	TGTGCCAGCAGTGAGGGTGGCAGGGGCCACGGGGTGCCCTACGAGCAGTACTTC
TRBJ1-1	-	-	TRBV2	CASSEGDTEAFF	TGTGCCAGCAGTGAGGGGGACACTGAAGCTTTCTTT
TRBJ2-7	-	-	TRBV5-6	CASSLEGGADEQYF	TGTGCCAGCAGCTTGGAGGGGGGGGCCGACGAGCAGTACTTC
TRBJ1-1	-	-	TRBV7-2	CASSFQGDTEAFF	TGTGCCAGCAGCTTTCAGGGTGACACTGAAGCTTTCTTT
TRBJ2-3	-	TRBD2	TRBV4-3	CASSRYLAGGSRADTQYF	TGCGCCAGCAGCCGCTATTTAGCGGGGGGTTCGAGGGCAGATACGCAGTATTTT
TRBJ2-2	-	-	TRBV6-5	CASSPRQPSGGELFF	TGTGCCAGCAGTCCCCGACAGCCCTCGGGAGGGGAGCTGTTTTTT
TRBJ2-5	-	-	TRBV10-3	CAISESRGAETQYF	TGTGCCATCAGTGAGTCGAGGGGCGCAGAGACCCAGTACTTC
TRBJ1-3	-	-	TRBV7-9	CASSLALPGNTIYF	TGTGCCAGCAGCTTAGCCCTGCCTGGAAACACCATATATTTT
TRBJ2-2	-	-	TRBV15	CATSAERGGNTGELFF	TGTGCCACCAGCGCTGAGCGAGGGGGAAACACCGGGGAGCTGTTTTTT
TRBJ2-7	-	TRBD1	TRBV4-2	CASGTGGPRNEQYF	TGTGCCAGCGGAACAGGGGGTCCTAGAAACGAGCAGTACTTC
TRBJ2-2	-	TRBD1	TRBV29-1	CSVTTGGSNTGELFF	TGCAGCGTCACTACAGGGGGCTCGAACACCGGGGAGCTGTTTTTT
TRBJ1-6	-	-	TRBV7-9	CASSFLGLHSPLHF	TGTGCCAGCAGCTTCCTGGGGCTCCATTCACCCCTCCACTTT
TRBJ2-3	-	-	TRBV5-1	CASGAGDGNADTQYF	TGCGCCAGCGGGGCCGGGGACGGAAACGCAGATACGCAGTATTTT
TRBJ2-3	-	-	TRBV7-2	CASSIRVGTDTQYF	TGTGCCAGCAGCATACGGGTCGGCACAGATACGCAGTATTTT
TRBJ2-2	-	TRBD2	TRBV30	CAWLRWAGGRTGELFF	TGTGCCTGGTTACGCTGGGCGGGGGGCCGGACCGGGGAGCTGTTTTTT
TRBJ1-5	-	-	TRBV2	CASSERQGTVQPQHF	TGTGCCAGCAGTGAGAGGCAGGGGACCGTGCAGCCTCAGCATTTT
TRBJ2-5	-	TRBD2	TRBV2	CASSGLAGRQETQYF	TGTGCCAGCAGTGGACTAGCGGGGCGACAAGAGACCCAGTACTTC
TRBJ1-2	-	-	TRBV7-6	CASSLTRRIVGAQANRSDGYTF	TGTGCCAGCAGCTTAACCAGGCGGATTGTTGGGGCACAGGCCAATCGAAGCGATGGCTACACCTTC
TRBJ1-3	-	-	TRBV19	CASSRGLSSGNTIYF	TGTGCCAGTAGTCGGGGACTAAGCTCTGGAAACACCATATATTTT
TRBJ1-1	-	-	TRBV9	CASSYRTGSTEAFF	TGTGCCAGCAGCTATCGGACGGGGAGCACTGAAGCTTTCTTT
TRBJ2-5	-	TRBD2	TRBV10-3	CAISPSPGTSGGTQYF	TGTGCCATCAGTCCTTCGCCCGGGACTAGCGGGGGGACCCAGTACTTC
TRBJ1-2	-	-	TRBV19	CATSGTSYGYTF	TGTGCCACCTCGGGGACGAGCTATGGCTACACCTTC
TRBJ2-1	-	-	TRBV25-1	CASSGDNEQFF	TGTGCCAGCAGTGGGGACAATGAGCAGTTCTTC
TRBJ1-1	-	TRBD1	TRBV2	CASSEQGANTEAFF	TGTGCCAGCAGTGAACAGGGGGCGAACACTGAAGCTTTCTTT
TRBJ2-7	-	TRBD2	TRBV5-1	CASSGTSGGGHEQYF	TGCGCCAGCAGCGGGACTAGCGGGGGGGGCCACGAGCAGTACTTC
TRBJ2-7	once	TRBD1	TRBV4-1	CASSQVGQGIYEQYF	TGCGCCAGCAGCCAAGTGGGACAGGGTATCTACGAGCAGTACTTC
TRBJ2-1	-	TRBD2	TRBV19	CASSSGGDYNEQFF	TGTGCCAGTAGCAGCGGGGGGGACTACAATGAGCAGTTCTTC
TRBJ1-1	-	-	TRBV5-1	CASSQQGQTEAFF	TGCGCCAGCAGCCAACAGGGTCAGACTGAAGCTTTCTTT
TRBJ1-5	-	-	TRBV4-2	CASSQEARTVTLGSQPQHF	TGTGCCAGCAGCCAAGAAGCTCGGACAGTTACCTTGGGGAGTCAGCCCCAGCATTTT
TRBJ2-7	-	TRBD2	TRBV19	CASSISAAGGYEQYF	TGTGCCAGTAGTATAAGCGCTGCGGGGGGCTACGAGCAGTACTTC
TRBJ1-1	few	-	TRBV4-3	CASSQGRNTEAFF	TGCGCCAGCAGCCAAGGGCGGAACACTGAAGCTTTCTTT
TRBJ2-7	-	TRBD1	TRBV5-4	CAFHPPGQGAGEQYF	TGTGCCTTCCACCCGCCGGGACAGGGGGCGGGCGAGCAGTACTTC
TRBJ1-3	-	-	TRBV19	CASSKNTGTTSSGNTIYF	TGTGCCAGTAGTAAAAATACCGGGACAACTAGCTCTGGAAACACCATATATTTT
TRBJ1-2	few	-	TRBV2	CASSDPGAGYTF	TGTGCCAGCAGCGACCCGGGTGCGGGCTACACCTTC
TRBJ2-3	-	-	TRBV7-2	CASSFRTGVGTDTQYF	TGTGCCAGCAGCTTTAGGACGGGGGTCGGCACAGATACGCAGTATTTT
TRBJ2-1	-	-	TRBV4-2	CASSQGLWNEQFF	TGTGCCAGCAGCCAAGGACTTTGGAATGAGCAGTTCTTC
TRBJ2-2	-	-	TRBV6-5	CASSYRREAGELFF	TGTGCCAGCAGTTACCGCAGGGAAGCCGGGGAGCTGTTTTTT
TRBJ2-3	-	TRBD1	TRBV2	CASGDRADTQYF	TGTGCCAGCGGAGACAGGGCAGATACGCAGTATTTT
TRBJ1-3	-	-	TRBV5-6	CASSLVAAGNLLGNTIYF	TGTGCCAGCAGCTTGGTGGCGGCAGGGAACCTCCTAGGAAACACCATATATTTT
TRBJ2-2	few	-	TRBV7-3	CASSLNPGIGELFF	TGTGCCAGCAGCTTGAATCCGGGGATCGGGGAGCTGTTTTTT
TRBJ2-2	few	-	TRBV5-4	CASSLSTGELFF	TGTGCCAGCAGCTTGAGTACCGGGGAGCTGTTTTTT
TRBJ2-7	few	-	TRBV7-2	CASSSPQRLFEQYF	TGTGCCAGCAGCTCTCCCCAAAGGTTGTTCGAGCAGTACTTC